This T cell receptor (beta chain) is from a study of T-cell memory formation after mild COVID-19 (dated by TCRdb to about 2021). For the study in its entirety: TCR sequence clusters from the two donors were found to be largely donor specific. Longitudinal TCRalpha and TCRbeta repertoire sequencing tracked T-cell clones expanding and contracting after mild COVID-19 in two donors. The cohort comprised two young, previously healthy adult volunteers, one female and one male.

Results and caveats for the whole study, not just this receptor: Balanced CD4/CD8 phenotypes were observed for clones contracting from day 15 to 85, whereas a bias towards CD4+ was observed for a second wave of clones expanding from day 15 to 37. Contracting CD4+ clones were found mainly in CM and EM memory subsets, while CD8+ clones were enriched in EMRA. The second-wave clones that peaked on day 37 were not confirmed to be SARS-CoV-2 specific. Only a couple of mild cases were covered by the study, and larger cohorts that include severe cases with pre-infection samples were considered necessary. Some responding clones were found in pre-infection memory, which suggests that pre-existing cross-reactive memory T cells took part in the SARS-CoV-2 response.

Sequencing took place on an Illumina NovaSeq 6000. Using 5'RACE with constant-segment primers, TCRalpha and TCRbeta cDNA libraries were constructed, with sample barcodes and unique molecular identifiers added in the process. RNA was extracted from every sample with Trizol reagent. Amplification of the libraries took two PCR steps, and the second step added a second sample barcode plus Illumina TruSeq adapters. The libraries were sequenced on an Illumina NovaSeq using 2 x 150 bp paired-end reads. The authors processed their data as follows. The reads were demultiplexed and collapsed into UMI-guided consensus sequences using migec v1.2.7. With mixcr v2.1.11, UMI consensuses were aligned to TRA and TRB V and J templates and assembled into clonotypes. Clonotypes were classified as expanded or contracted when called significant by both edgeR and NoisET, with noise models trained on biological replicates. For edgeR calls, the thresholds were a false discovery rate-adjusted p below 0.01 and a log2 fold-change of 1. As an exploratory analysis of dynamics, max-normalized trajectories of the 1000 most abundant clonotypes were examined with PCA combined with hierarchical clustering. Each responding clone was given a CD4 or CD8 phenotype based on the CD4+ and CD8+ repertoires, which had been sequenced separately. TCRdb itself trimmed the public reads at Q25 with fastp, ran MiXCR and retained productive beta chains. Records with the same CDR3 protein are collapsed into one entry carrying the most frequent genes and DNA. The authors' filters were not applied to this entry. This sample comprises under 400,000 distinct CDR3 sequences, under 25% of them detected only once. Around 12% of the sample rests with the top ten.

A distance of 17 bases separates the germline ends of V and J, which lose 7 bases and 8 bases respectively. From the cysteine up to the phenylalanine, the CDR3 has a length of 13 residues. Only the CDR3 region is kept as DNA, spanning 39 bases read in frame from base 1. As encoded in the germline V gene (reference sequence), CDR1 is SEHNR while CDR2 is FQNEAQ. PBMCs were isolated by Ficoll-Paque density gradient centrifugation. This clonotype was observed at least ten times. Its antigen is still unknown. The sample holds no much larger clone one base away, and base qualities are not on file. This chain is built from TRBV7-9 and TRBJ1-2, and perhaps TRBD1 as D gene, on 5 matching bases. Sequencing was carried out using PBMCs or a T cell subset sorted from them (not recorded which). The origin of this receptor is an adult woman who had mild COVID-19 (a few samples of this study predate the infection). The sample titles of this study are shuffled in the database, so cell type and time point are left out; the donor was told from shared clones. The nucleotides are TGTGCCAGCACCTTCTCTCAGGGTCAAGGCTACACCTTC. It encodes CASTFSQGQGYTF.